The next 6 T cell receptor beta chains were all read from a single sample in a study of shared clonotypes between healthy human individuals. Using immunoSEQ multiplex PCR, the repertoire was profiled, and TCRdb retains in-frame clones only, with some absent. The sample records about 500,000 clones, around 77% being singletons. The specimen was PBMCs. The receptors originated from a woman in her 40s in good health. Some clones in this sample may be carry-over from other donors' samples.

V is TRBV5-8 and J is TRBJ1-5, with 8 bases that match TRBD1. Germline V gene sequence: CDR1 SGHTS, CDR2 YDEGEE. CDR3 length: 15 residues. The J segment lost 4 bases and the V segment lost 4 bases, leaving 7 bases of the junction unmatched. The CDR3 sequence: CASSPDRGGNQPQHF. DNA of the CDR3: TGTGCCAGCAGCCCTGACAGGGGAGGAAATCAGCCCCAGCATTTT.

This chain joins TRBV28 and TRBJ1-2; 9 bases agree with TRBD1. Unmatched junction bases numbered 4, after V lost 2 bases and J lost 3 bases. Per germline, CDR1 MDHEN and CDR2 SYDVKM. This CDR3 is built from 15 residues. CDR3: CASSLRGQGHYGYTF. In DNA form, the CDR3 reads TGTGCCAGCAGTTTACGGGGACAGGGCCACTATGGCTACACCTTC.

This chain joins TRBV28 and TRBJ2-7; 13 nucleotides match TRBD2. The CDR3 sequence is 16 residues long. Germline CDR1 reads MDHEN; CDR2 reads SYDVKM. The V gene end was trimmed by 5 bases and the J gene end by 5 bases; junction bases not matched to a gene: 9. The CDR3 reads CASSPPGTSGKDEQYF. In DNA, the CDR3 is TGTGCCAGCAGTCCCCCCGGGACTAGCGGGAAAGACGAGCAGTACTTC.

Worth noting for this clone: Since a far larger clone is one base different, this is likely a read error. The V call is TRBV6-4, the J call TRBJ2-7; D gene unclear. CDR1 and CDR2 (germline): MRHNA, SNTAGT. The CDR3 spans 15 residues. CDR3 nucleotides: TGTGCCAGCAGTATCGCAGATTTAGTCTCCCACGAGCAGTACTTC. The encoded protein is CASSIADLVSHEQYF.

V is TRBV2 and J is TRBJ1-3; D is possibly TRBD1 (5 bases). V lost 4 bases and J 0 bases, leaving 13 bases between the germline ends. Per the germline V gene, CDR1 is SNHLY and CDR2 is FYNNEI. The CDR3 extends over 16 amino acids. The CDR3 reads CASSGWGRSSGNTIYF. Here the CDR3 DNA reads TGTGCCAGCAGTGGGTGGGGACGGAGCTCTGGAAACACCATATATTTT.

This chain uses TRBV19 with TRBJ2-3; no firm D call. The CDR3 has 15 residues. V lost 0 bases and J 0 bases, leaving 7 bases between the germline ends. Germline V lookup: CDR1 LNHDA, CDR2 SQIVND (reference sequence). DNA for the CDR3: TGTGCCAGTAGTATAGAGGCAGACAGCACAGATACGCAGTATTTT. Encoded protein: CASSIEADSTDTQYF.